A selection of T cell receptor beta chains follows, all from one sample in a study of T cells in localized non-small cell lung cancer. Clones were read by immunoSEQ multiplex PCR, and TCRdb kept only the in-frame ones, dropping some. The sample includes about 36,000 clones, around nine tenths of them seen just once. The sequenced sample was peripheral blood, obtained before any cancer treatment. The receptors derive from a woman aged 35 to 69 with stage I lung adenocarcinoma. CDR3s include the opening cysteine and the closing phenylalanine or tryptophan. D genes are given only for firm matches. Clone size is shown for a subset of rows, as once, few, many or a class of expanded clone.

cdr3_nt cdr3_aa d_call v_call clone_size j_call
TGTGCCAGCAGCCAGGTAGGGGACAGCGGGGGGCCCTACAATGAGCAGTTCTTC CASSQVGDSGGPYNEQFF TRBD2 TRBV4-2 few TRBJ2-1
TGTGCCAGCAGTGTCGGAGGGGGGTCATCACCCCTCCACTTT CASSVGGGSSPLHF - TRBV25-1 - TRBJ1-6
TGTGCCAGCAGCCTATCAGGAGGGGTAGGAGCTTTCTTT CASSLSGGVGAFF - TRBV11-2 - TRBJ1-1
TGTGCCAGTATGGGGGCCCCGGGACTAGGGGACACCGGGGAGCTGTTTTTT CASMGAPGLGDTGELFF TRBD2 TRBV19 - TRBJ2-2
TGTGCCAGCATGATTGCGAGGGAGCTGTTTTTT CASMIARELFF - TRBV6-5 - TRBJ2-2
TGTGCCACCAGCAGAGAGCGGTTCGAGCAGTACTTC CATSRERFEQYF - TRBV15 - TRBJ2-7
TGTGCCAGCAGCTTAGGATTGGTTGGGACTAATGAAAAACTGTTTTTT CASSLGLVGTNEKLFF - TRBV7-9 - TRBJ1-4
TGTGCCAGCAGCTTGGGGACCGACTACCGCGGCGGGGAGCTGTTTTTT CASSLGTDYRGGELFF - TRBV5-6 few TRBJ2-2
TGTGCCAGCAGTGAAAGGGGCCTCGAGCAGTACTTC CASSERGLEQYF - TRBV6-1 - TRBJ2-7
TGTGCCAGCAATCCGGCTTATAGCAATCAGCCCCAGCATTTT CASNPAYSNQPQHF - TRBV6-1 once TRBJ1-5
TGCGCCAGCAGCTCAACAGGGTACGATCAGCCCCAGCATTTT CASSSTGYDQPQHF - TRBV5-1 - TRBJ1-5
TGTGCCAGCAGCTTAGTTACGAACACTGAAGCTTTCTTT CASSLVTNTEAFF - TRBV7-9 - TRBJ1-1
TGTGCCAGCAGTGGGGACAGATACTATGGCTACACCTTC CASSGDRYYGYTF TRBD1 TRBV2 - TRBJ1-2
TGCGCCAGCAGCCACAGACAGGGGGGGGACTATGGCTACACCTTC CASSHRQGGDYGYTF TRBD1 TRBV4-1 once TRBJ1-2
TGTGCCAGCAGCTTGCGGTTTCCAGGGAGGTGGGAGACCCAGTACTTC CASSLRFPGRWETQYF - TRBV5-6 - TRBJ2-5
TGCAGCGCCGAGGGAACCTACGAGCAGTACTTC CSAEGTYEQYF - TRBV29-1 - TRBJ2-7